This T cell receptor (beta chain) was identified in a study of blood T cell repertoires in COVID-19. The assay was immunoSEQ multiplex PCR, and TCRdb's table has in-frame clones only and misses some. The sample records fewer than 300,000 clones, roughly 85% being singletons. Cohorts were based on clinical histories the participants reported. Trimming took 0 bases from V and 2 from J; bases not matched to a gene: 3. Germline CDR1 SGDLS, CDR2 YYNGEE. There are 15 residues in the CDR3. The clonotype comes from a woman aged 45-60 years who had recovered from COVID-19. The chain employs TRBV9 and TRBJ2-7, with 9 bases that match TRBD1. The sample was PBMCs or T cells enriched from blood (not recorded which). CDR3 sequence: CASSVDRGQTYEQYF. The CDR3 bases are TGTGCCAGCAGCGTAGACAGGGGGCAAACCTACGAGCAGTACTTC.